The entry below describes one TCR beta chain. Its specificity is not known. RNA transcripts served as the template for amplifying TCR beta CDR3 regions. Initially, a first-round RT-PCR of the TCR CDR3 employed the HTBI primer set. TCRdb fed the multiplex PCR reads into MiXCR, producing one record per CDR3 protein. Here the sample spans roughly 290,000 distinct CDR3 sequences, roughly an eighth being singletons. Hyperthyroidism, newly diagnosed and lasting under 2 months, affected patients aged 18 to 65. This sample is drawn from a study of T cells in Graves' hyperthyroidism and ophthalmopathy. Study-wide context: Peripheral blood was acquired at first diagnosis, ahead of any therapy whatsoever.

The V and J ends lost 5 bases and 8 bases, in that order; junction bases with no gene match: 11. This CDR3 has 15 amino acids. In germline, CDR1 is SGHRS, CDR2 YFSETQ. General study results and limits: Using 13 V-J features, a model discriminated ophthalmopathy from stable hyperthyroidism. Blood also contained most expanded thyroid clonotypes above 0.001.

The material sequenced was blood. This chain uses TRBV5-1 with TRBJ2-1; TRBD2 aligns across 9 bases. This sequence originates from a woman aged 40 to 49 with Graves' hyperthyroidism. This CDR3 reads CASRSETSGYYEQFF. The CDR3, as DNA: TGCGCCAGCAGGTCGGAAACTAGCGGGTATTATGAGCAGTTCTTC.